These T cell receptor beta chains were read from a single sample in a study of response to subunit inactivated influenza vaccine. TCRdb ran MiXCR on the RT-PCR reads and lists one entry per CDR3 protein. In the table there are roughly 460,000 distinct CDR3 sequences, over 9.5% of which are singletons. The specimen was PBMCs from blood, collected 45 days after vaccination. The receptors derive from a man aged 45 to 65 who received an inactivated influenza vaccine. CDR3s include the opening cysteine and the closing phenylalanine or tryptophan. The D gene is left open where the match is weak. Clone size is given for some rows only: seen once, a few or many times, or a class if the clone is expanded.

D gene	V gene	clone size	J gene	CDR3 DNA	CDR3 protein
.	TRBV12-3/TRBV12-4	.	TRBJ2-7	TGTGCCAGCAGTAAACAACAGGGTCACGAGCAGTACTTC	CASSKQQGHEQYF
.	TRBV14	.	TRBJ1-1	TGTGCCAGCAGCGTAAAAGACAGGAACACTGAAGCTTTCTTT	CASSVKDRNTEAFF
.	TRBV3-1	few	TRBJ1-4	TGTGCCAGCAGCCAAACAAGTTCAACTAATGAAAAACTGTTTTTT	CASSQTSSTNEKLFF
TRBD1	TRBV20-1	.	TRBJ2-6	TGCAGTGCTTCGTCCCGGGACAGGGAACTTGGGGCCAACGTCCTGACTTTC	CSASSRDRELGANVLTF
.	TRBV12-2	.	TRBJ2-5	TGTGCAAGTCGCTTAGGGAGACTAGCGGAACAAGAGACCCAGTACTTC	CASRLGRLAEQETQYF
.	TRBV5-1	many	TRBJ2-5	TGCGCCAGCAGCTTGTCATGGCTACAAGAGACCCAGTACTTC	CASSLSWLQETQYF
.	TRBV7-2	.	TRBJ1-1	TGTGCCAGCAGCTTAATGAGGCTCGAGGGAAGCGACACTGAAGCTTTCTTT	CASSLMRLEGSDTEAFF
.	TRBV12-3/TRBV12-4	few	TRBJ1-1	TGTGCCAGCAGGGGGGCGGGGTATTACACTGAAGCTTTCTTT	CASRGAGYYTEAFF
.	TRBV5-5	.	TRBJ2-5	TGTGCCAGCAGCCTAAACGGGCAGAGACAAGAGACCCAGTACTTC	CASSLNGQRQETQYF
.	TRBV11-2	.	TRBJ1-2	TGTGCCAGCAGCTTAGAGCCAGGGGCTAACTATGGCTACACCTTC	CASSLEPGANYGYTF
.	TRBV7-2	few	TRBJ2-5	TGTGCCAGCAGCTTAGTCAGGGGTACGCAAGAGACCCAGTACTTC	CASSLVRGTQETQYF
TRBD2	TRBV7-6	few	TRBJ2-1	TGTGCCAGCAGCAAATCGGGACTAGTCTACAATGAGCAGTTCTTC	CASSKSGLVYNEQFF
TRBD1	TRBV11-2	many	TRBJ2-3	TGTGCCAGCAGCTTGTATTCTCTCTCAGGGGGCTTTGATACGCAGTATTTT	CASSLYSLSGGFDTQYF
TRBD2	TRBV29-1	many	TRBJ2-3	TGCAGCGTTTCCCCCCAGATTTCTAGCGGGGGGGCCCCAGATACGCAGTATTTT	CSVSPQISSGGAPDTQYF
.	TRBV20-1	many	TRBJ2-3	TGCAGTGCTAGAGAGGACATACGAGACACAGATACGCAGTATTTT	CSAREDIRDTDTQYF
TRBD1	TRBV27	.	TRBJ2-3	TGTGCCAGCAGTTTGCGGACAGGGGGGGGCACAGATACGCAGTATTTT	CASSLRTGGGTDTQYF
.	TRBV5-1	many	TRBJ2-3	TGCGCCAGCAGCTTGGAGGGACACTACACAGATACGCAGTATTTT	CASSLEGHYTDTQYF
TRBD1	TRBV9	.	TRBJ1-1	TGTGCCAGCAGCGTAGGGGACAGGGTATTTGGGAAATTCTTT	CASSVGDRVFGKFF
.	TRBV6-1	many	TRBJ1-1	TGTGCCAGCAGAACAAGGGGTCTCACTGAAGCTTTCTTT	CASRTRGLTEAFF
.	TRBV29-1	few	TRBJ2-7	TGCAGCGTTAGGGACGTAGCCTACGAGCAGTACTTC	CSVRDVAYEQYF
.	TRBV11-2	many	TRBJ1-2	TGTGCCAGCAGCTTAGACGGGACGGCCTATGGCTACACCTTC	CASSLDGTAYGYTF
TRBD1	TRBV7-9	.	TRBJ1-1	TGTGCCAGCAGCTTCCCGGGACAGGGGGTTGAAGCTTTCTTT	CASSFPGQGVEAFF
.	TRBV7-9	.	TRBJ1-2	TGTGCCAGCAGCTTAGAGGGGGTTAATGGCTACACCTTC	CASSLEGVNGYTF
TRBD1	TRBV5-1	many	TRBJ2-2	TGCGCCAGCAGCTTGGAGCAGGGGGCGAACGGGGAGCTGTTTTTT	CASSLEQGANGELFF
.	TRBV20-1	few	TRBJ2-3	TGCAGTGCTAGAATAGGCTCCGGGGCTACAGATACGCAGTATTTT	CSARIGSGATDTQYF
.	TRBV7-2	.	TRBJ2-2	TGTGCCAGCAGCTGGAGGGACACCGGGGAGCTGTTTTTT	CASSWRDTGELFF
.	TRBV5-1	few	TRBJ2-7	TGCGCCAGCAGCCCGGATGGGACACCAACCTACGAGCAGTACTTC	CASSPDGTPTYEQYF
TRBD1	TRBV7-9	few	TRBJ1-5	TGTGCCAGCAGCTTATGGGGTACCGGGACAGGAAATCAGCCCCAGCATTTT	CASSLWGTGTGNQPQHF
TRBD2	TRBV20-1	.	TRBJ2-7	TGCAGTGCTAGAGGCGGGAGAGGAACAGACGACGAGCAGTACTTC	CSARGGRGTDDEQYF
TRBD2	TRBV20-1	few	TRBJ2-5	TGCAGTGCCGCAAGACTAGCGGGAGTGGAGACCCAGTACTTC	CSAARLAGVETQYF
.	TRBV7-2	.	TRBJ2-7	TGTGCCAGCAGCTTAGCCTCCAGGTCCAACGAGCAGTACTTC	CASSLASRSNEQYF
.	TRBV5-1	many	TRBJ2-1	TGCGCCAGCAGTTGGACTGGGGGAAATGAGCAGTTCTTC	CASSWTGGNEQFF
.	TRBV5-1	many	TRBJ2-7	TGCGCCAGCTGCGCGGGGTACAGGGGATCCTACGAGCAGTACTTC	CASCAGYRGSYEQYF
.	TRBV25-1	few	TRBJ2-2	TGTGCCAGCAGGGAAACAGGGAGGAACACCGGGGAGCTGTTTTTT	CASRETGRNTGELFF
TRBD2	TRBV20-1	many	TRBJ2-1	TGCAGTGCTAGAAGCGGGAGCTCCTACAATGAGCAGTTCTTC	CSARSGSSYNEQFF
TRBD1	TRBV6-6	.	TRBJ2-3	TGTTCCAGCAGGACAGGGACAGGCGGAGGTGCTACGCAGTATTTT	CSSRTGTGGGATQYF
.	TRBV7-2	many	TRBJ1-5	TGTGCCAGCAGCTTAGAACGGGGCAATCAGCCCCAGCATTTT	CASSLERGNQPQHF
.	TRBV29-1	few	TRBJ2-3	TGCAGCGCCACCAAGAGTCGGGGGCAGGACACAGATACGCAGTATTTT	CSATKSRGQDTDTQYF
.	TRBV4-1	.	TRBJ2-7	TGCGCCAGCAGCCTCCTCCCAGGCGACCAGGGCTCCTACGAGCAGTACTTC	CASSLLPGDQGSYEQYF
TRBD2	TRBV5-6	.	TRBJ2-7	TGTGCCAGCAGCAAAAGCGGGAGTATTAAGTACTTC	CASSKSGSIKYF
TRBD2	TRBV20-1	many	TRBJ2-1	TGCAGTGCTAGGTTAGCGGGACCTTACAATGAGCAGTTCTTC	CSARLAGPYNEQFF
.	TRBV7-2	.	TRBJ2-2	TGTGCCAGCACCGCAACCCCGGGATCGGGCGGGGAGCTGTTTTTT	CASTATPGSGGELFF
TRBD2	TRBV4-1	.	TRBJ2-2	TGCGCCAGCAGCCAAACTAGCGGGGGGAACACCGGGGAGCTGTTTTTT	CASSQTSGGNTGELFF
TRBD2	TRBV6-2/TRBV6-3	few	TRBJ2-1	TGTGCCAGCAGCCTAAGACTAGCGGGATTAGTGCATGAGCAGTTCTTC	CASSLRLAGLVHEQFF
.	TRBV7-9	many	TRBJ1-1	TGTGCCAGCAGCCTCGACAGTATGAACACTGAAGCTTTCTTT	CASSLDSMNTEAFF
.	TRBV3-1	.	TRBJ1-2	TGTGCCAGCCACCAGGGAGGGGGTAATACTGGCTACACCTTC	CASHQGGGNTGYTF
.	TRBV11-1	.	TRBJ2-7	TGTGCCAGCAGCTTAGGACAGGCGGGAGAGCAGTACTTC	CASSLGQAGEQYF
.	TRBV11-2	few	TRBJ2-7	TGTGCCAGCAGCTTGGCGGGGAAAAGCTACGAGCAGTACTTC	CASSLAGKSYEQYF
.	TRBV19	.	TRBJ2-2	TGTGCCAGTGGGGGGAGACCGAACACCGGGGAGCTGTTTTTT	CASGGRPNTGELFF
TRBD1	TRBV2	few	TRBJ2-2	TGTGCCAGCAGGGCAGGGGGCAACACCGGGGAGCTGTTTTTT	CASRAGGNTGELFF
.	TRBV4-3	few	TRBJ2-1	TGCGCCAGCAGCCAAGATCGCGGGGACAATGAGCAGTTCTTC	CASSQDRGDNEQFF
TRBD1	TRBV6-1	few	TRBJ1-1	TGTGCCAGCAGTACCACAGGGGTAGGTGGCACTGAAGCTTTCTTT	CASSTTGVGGTEAFF
.	TRBV6-5	many	TRBJ2-2	TGTGCCAGCAGTTACTCCTATAGTCGTGATCTCGGGGAGCTGTTTTTT	CASSYSYSRDLGELFF
.	TRBV29-1	many	TRBJ2-3	TGCAGCGTTGGGGAACGGACAGATACGCAGTATTTT	CSVGERTDTQYF
TRBD2	TRBV12-3/TRBV12-4	.	TRBJ2-3	TGTGCCAGCCTTCAATCCGCTAGCGGGAGCACAGATACGCAGTATTTT	CASLQSASGSTDTQYF
TRBD2	TRBV7-2	few	TRBJ2-7	TGTGCCAGCAGCTTAGTGGGCACTAGCGGGAATCGCTACGAGCAGTACTTC	CASSLVGTSGNRYEQYF
.	TRBV4-1	.	TRBJ1-1	TGCGCCAGCAGCCGGAACCGGGACACCCGGAACACTGAAGCTTTCTTT	CASSRNRDTRNTEAFF
.	TRBV10-3	many	TRBJ2-5	TGTGCCATCAGTGTGGCCCGGGAGACCCAGTACTTC	CAISVARETQYF
TRBD1	TRBV6-2/TRBV6-3	few	TRBJ2-6	TGTGCCAGCAGTTATTTTCCTTTAAGGTGGGACAGGACCTCTGGGGCCAACGTCCTGACTTTC	CASSYFPLRWDRTSGANVLTF